The 17 T cell receptor beta chains below were found in one sample sequenced in a study of T cells in narcolepsy. Sequencing was performed with immunoSEQ multiplex PCR; in TCRdb, only in-frame clones are kept and a portion is missing. The table records over 15,000 clones, 85% of them present only once. The sample consisted of memory (CD45RA-) CD4+ T cells from blood. Receptors originate from a human donor in good health.

The chain combines TRBV11-2 with TRBJ1-3; maybe TRBD1 (5 bases). Trimming shortened V by 8 bases and J by 4 bases, and 12 bases separated the two germline ends. Germline V lookup: CDR1 SGHAT, CDR2 FQNNGV. The CDR3 has 13 residues. The DNA for the CDR3 is TGTGCCAGCTGCAGGGCCATAGGAAACACCATATATTTT. Translated, it gives CASCRAIGNTIYF.

The chain joins TRBV6-6 to TRBJ2-7; D may correspond to TRBD1 or TRBD2 (5 bases each). V dropped 4 bases and J dropped 6 bases, with 13 bases sitting between them. Germline CDR1 MNHNY, CDR2 SVGAGI (reference sequence). This CDR3 region has 13 residues. This CDR3 reads CASSSLTGGEQYF. In DNA, the CDR3 is TGTGCCAGCAGTTCGCTGACTGGGGGCGAGCAGTACTTC.

Only a few counts were recorded for this clone. The J gene is TRBJ2-1, the V gene TRBV5-4; the D gene is possibly TRBD1 (5 bases). This CDR3 comprises 16 residues. The germline V and J ends were trimmed by 0 bases and 2 bases, with 12 bases remaining between them. Germline V CDR1 and CDR2: SGHNT, YYREEE (reference sequence). The CDR3 DNA follows: TGTGCCAGCAGCTTGGGGGGCGCTAGGGCCTACAATGAGCAGTTCTTC. Translating it yields CASSLGGARAYNEQFF.

This rearrangement joins TRBV6-1 to TRBJ1-3; D is uncertain. CDR3 length equals 11 residues. Per the germline V gene, CDR1 is MNHNS and CDR2 is SASEGT. V lost 4 bases to trimming and J lost 8 bases, with 6 bases between them. CDR3 amino acids: CASSALYTIYF. CDR3 nucleotides: TGTGCCAGCAGTGCCCTATACACCATATATTTT.

The chain combines TRBV19 with TRBJ1-1; D is undetermined. The V end lost 4 bases, the J end lost 1 base, and 7 bases lay between the germline ends. The CDR3 consists of 13 residues. Germline V gene sequence: CDR1 LNHDA, CDR2 SQIVND (reference sequence). The CDR3 reads CASSTTRNTEAFF. CDR3 nucleotide sequence: TGTGCCAGTAGTACAACAAGGAACACTGAAGCTTTCTTT.

V usage is TRBV7-2 and J usage is TRBJ2-5; D is ambiguous. The CDR3 spans 15 residues. V was cut by 0 bases and J by 0 bases, with 8 bases left in between. Germline lookup yields CDR1 SGHTA and CDR2 FQGNSA. The CDR3 bases are TGTGCCAGCAGCTTAGCCGGCAGTTACCAAGAGACCCAGTACTTC. This codes for CASSLAGSYQETQYF.

The rearrangement uses TRBV14 and TRBJ2-7, with D tentatively TRBD1 (7 bases). Germline-derived CDR1 and CDR2 are SGHDN and FVKESK. There are 19 residues in the CDR3. V was clipped by 3 bases and J by 6 bases, with 30 bases between them. CDR3 amino acids: CASSQASPALTYQGGEQYF. CDR3 coding DNA: TGTGCCAGCAGCCAGGCTTCCCCCGCGCTGACCTACCAGGGGGGCGAGCAGTACTTC.

This sequence joins TRBV11-1 and TRBJ1-2; D uncertain. Germline V gene sequence: CDR1 SGHAT, CDR2 FQDESV (reference sequence). The V and J ends lost 5 bases and 0 bases respectively, with 10 bases between them. The CDR3 consists of 14 residues. CDR3 DNA: TGTGCCAGCAGCCGGAGCTCCACTAACTATGGCTACACCTTC. It encodes CASSRSSTNYGYTF.

The chain links TRBV5-4 to TRBJ1-1; unclear D gene. Germline CDR1 SGHNT, CDR2 YYREEE (reference sequence). The ends were cut back, 3 bases at V and 0 bases at J, with 9 bases in the middle. This CDR3 has 14 residues. Written as DNA, the CDR3 is TGTGCCAGCAGCTCGGACGCCGTGAACACTGAAGCTTTCTTT. This gives the protein CASSSDAVNTEAFF.

The V and J genes are TRBV29-1 and TRBJ2-1; 7 bases are shared with TRBD1. Trimming at V came to 7 bases and at J to 3 bases, leaving 6 bases not matched to a gene. The CDR3 spans 13 residues. Germline V gene data show CDR1 as SQVTM and CDR2 as ANQGSEA. CDR3 sequence reads: CSAQGDSYNEQFF. The DNA for the CDR3 is TGCAGCGCCCAGGGGGACAGCTACAATGAGCAGTTCTTC.

The V call is TRBV19, the J call TRBJ1-2, with a tentative D call TRBD1 (6 bases). Trimming left V 3 bases short and J 12 bases short, with 17 bases between. CDR1 LNHDA and CDR2 SQIVND come from the germline V gene (reference sequence). CDR3 length equals 13 residues. CDR3 loop: CASSIWGQRGHTF. The CDR3 DNA follows: TGTGCCAGTAGTATTTGGGGACAAAGGGGCCACACCTTC.

This chain connects TRBV5-5 to TRBJ2-5; TRBD2 matches 11 bases. The germline CDR1 and CDR2 sequences are SGHKS and YYEKEE (reference sequence). The junction had 19 bases not matched to a gene; V was cut back by 5 bases and J by 1 base. The CDR3 spans 20 residues. The CDR3 DNA is TGTGCCAGCAGTTTTTATAGCGGGAGGGCCGGTATATTCGCCCAAGAGACCCAGTACTTC. The encoded protein is CASSFYSGRAGIFAQETQYF.

The chain carries TRBV2 and TRBJ2-2; 13 positions agree with TRBD2. V gave up 3 bases and J gave up 9 bases; unmatched junction bases: 1. The CDR3 is 14 residues long. Germline CDR1 reads SNHLY; CDR2 reads FYNNEI. The CDR3 reads CASSEGLAGRELFF. The CDR3 nucleotides read TGTGCCAGCAGTGAGGGACTAGCGGGGCGGGAGCTGTTTTTT.

This chain connects TRBV10-3 to TRBJ2-1; perhaps TRBD1 as D (5 bases). Trimming cost V 4 bases and J 0 bases, with 16 bases left between them. Germline V CDR1 and CDR2: ENHRY, SYGVKD. The CDR3 has 17 amino acids. The CDR3: CAISGVGAASSYNEQFF. CDR3 nucleotides: TGTGCCATCAGTGGGGTTGGGGCGGCCAGCTCCTACAATGAGCAGTTCTTC.

The genes are TRBV7-9 and TRBJ2-1; 7 nucleotides align to TRBD2. The CDR3 spans 13 residues. Germline-derived CDR1 and CDR2 are SEHNR and FQNEAQ (reference sequence). Trimming removed 3 bases from V and 9 bases from J; junction bases left unmatched: 5. The CDR3: CASSFFPGGEQFF. The CDR3 DNA follows: TGTGCCAGCAGCTTCTTTCCGGGGGGTGAGCAGTTCTTC.

The chain combines TRBV7-2 with TRBJ2-1; D is possibly TRBD1 or TRBD2 (7 bases each). The CDR3 has 14 amino acids. V dropped 4 bases and J dropped 9 bases, with 16 bases sitting between them. Germline loops: CDR1 SGHTA, CDR2 FQGNSA. The CDR3 nucleotides read TGTGCCAGCAGCTCCCAGGGGGGGGGCGTTGAGCAGTTCTTC. Translated: CASSSQGGGVEQFF.

The V and J genes are TRBV5-8 and TRBJ2-1; TRBD2 matches 8 bases. The J segment lost 2 bases and the V segment lost 0 bases, leaving 4 bases of the junction unmatched. This CDR3 has 16 residues. Germline V gene data show CDR1 as SGHTS and CDR2 as YDEGEE. The CDR3 reads CASSLEGGLAYNEQFF. The CDR3 DNA sequence: TGTGCCAGCAGCTTGGAGGGGGGACTAGCCTACAATGAGCAGTTCTTC.